This T cell receptor (beta chain) appears in the sequencing data of a study of T cells in Graves' hyperthyroidism and ophthalmopathy. As for the study in general: The blood sample was taken at first diagnosis, before treatment began. Regarding the study as a whole: The model's output predicted ophthalmopathy at a median of approximately 6.5 months prior to onset.

The CDR3 totals 15 residues. The ends lost 5 bases at V and 7 bases at J; junction bases unmatched: 11. The germline V gene has CDR1 LNHDA and CDR2 SQIVND (reference sequence). A patient was excluded if there was uncontrolled infection, other autoimmune disease, pregnancy or lactation. For the diagnoses, clinical symptoms, serum thyroxine and TRAb, thyroid ultrasound and orbital computed tomography were used. There were TCR beta CDR3 regions amplified from RNA transcripts. RT-PCR in the first round (using the HTBI primer set) targeted the TCR CDR3. TCRdb processed the multiplex PCR reads anew with MiXCR; each CDR3 protein has one entry. The repertoire has about 680,000 distinct CDR3 sequences, about 35% of them found once; the top ten carry around 29%. Turning to this clonotype: Antigen: not known. This may come from a read error, since a much larger clone is one base off.

The TCR comes from a woman aged 40 to 55 with Graves' hyperthyroidism. The sequenced sample consisted of blood. This rearrangement joins TRBV19 to TRBJ1-2, with TRBD1 matching over 9 bases. CDR3 region: CASSGTGYGLGGYTF. DNA for the CDR3: TGTGCCAGTAGTGGGACAGGGTATGGTCTAGGTGGCTACACCTTC.